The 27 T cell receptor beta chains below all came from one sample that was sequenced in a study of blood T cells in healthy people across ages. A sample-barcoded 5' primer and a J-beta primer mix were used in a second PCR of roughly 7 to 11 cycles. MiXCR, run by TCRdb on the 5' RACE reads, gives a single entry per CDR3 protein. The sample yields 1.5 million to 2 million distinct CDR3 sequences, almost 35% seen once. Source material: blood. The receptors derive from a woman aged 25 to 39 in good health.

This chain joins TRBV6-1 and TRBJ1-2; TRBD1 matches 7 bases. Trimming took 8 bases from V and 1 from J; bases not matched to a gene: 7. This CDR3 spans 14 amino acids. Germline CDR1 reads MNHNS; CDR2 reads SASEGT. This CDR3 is CASGRGTDNYGYTF. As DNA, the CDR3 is TGTGCCAGCGGCCGCGGGACAGATAACTATGGCTACACCTTC.

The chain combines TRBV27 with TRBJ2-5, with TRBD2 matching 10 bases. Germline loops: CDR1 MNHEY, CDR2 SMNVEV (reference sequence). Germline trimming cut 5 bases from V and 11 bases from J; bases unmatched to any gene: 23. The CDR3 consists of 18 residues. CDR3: CASSLTAVSGRASYKQYF. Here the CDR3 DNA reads TGTGCCAGCAGTCTAACTGCCGTAAGCGGGAGGGCCTCCTACAAGCAGTACTTC.

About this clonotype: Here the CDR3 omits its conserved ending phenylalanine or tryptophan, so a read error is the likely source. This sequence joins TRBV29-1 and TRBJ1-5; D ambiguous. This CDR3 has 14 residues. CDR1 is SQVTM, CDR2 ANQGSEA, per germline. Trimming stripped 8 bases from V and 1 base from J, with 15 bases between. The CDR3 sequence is CSCRSGGSNQPQHL. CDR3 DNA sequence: TGCAGCTGTCGGAGTGGAGGGAGCAATCAGCCCCAGCATTTG.

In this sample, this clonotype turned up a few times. The CDR3 here is CSVEAFGVGIGEAFF. The CDR3 DNA sequence: TGCAGCGTTGAGGCATTTGGGGTCGGGATCGGAGAAGCTTTCTTT. The chain carries TRBV29-1 and TRBJ1-1; no clear D. Germline V lookup: CDR1 SQVTM, CDR2 ANQGSEA. Deletions cut 3 bases from V and 8 bases from J, with 22 bases between. The CDR3 loop spans 15 amino acids.

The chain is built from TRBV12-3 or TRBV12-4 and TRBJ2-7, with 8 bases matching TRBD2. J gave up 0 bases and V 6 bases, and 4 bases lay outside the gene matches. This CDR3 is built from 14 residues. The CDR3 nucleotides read TGTGCCAGCAGCCGACTAGCGAACTCCTACGAGCAGTACTTC. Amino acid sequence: CASSRLANSYEQYF.

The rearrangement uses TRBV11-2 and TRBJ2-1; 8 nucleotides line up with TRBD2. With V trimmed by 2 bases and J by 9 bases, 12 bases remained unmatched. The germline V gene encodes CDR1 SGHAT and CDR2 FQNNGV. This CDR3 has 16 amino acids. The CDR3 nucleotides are TGTGCCAGCAGCTTAAATTTTCGGCGGGAGGCGGGTGAGCAGTTCTTC. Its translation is CASSLNFRREAGEQFF.

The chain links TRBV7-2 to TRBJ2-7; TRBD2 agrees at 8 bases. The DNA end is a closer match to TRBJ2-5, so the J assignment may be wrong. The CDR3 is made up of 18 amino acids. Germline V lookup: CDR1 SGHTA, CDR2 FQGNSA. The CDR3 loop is CASSLVGGGSGGEETQYF. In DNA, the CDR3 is TGTGCCAGCAGCTTAGTAGGCGGGGGGAGTGGGGGAGAAGAGACCCAGTACTTC.

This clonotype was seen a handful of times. The chain's CDR3 is CASSQTQGLNTEAFF. As DNA, the CDR3 is TGTGCCAGCAGCCAGACACAGGGATTAAACACTGAAGCTTTCTTT. The genes are TRBV3-1 and TRBJ1-1, with D possibly being TRBD1 (6 bases). The CDR3 runs 15 residues. The V gene lost 3 bases and the J gene lost 2 bases, with 13 bases spanning the gap. The germline V gene encodes CDR1 LGHDT and CDR2 YNNKEL (reference sequence).

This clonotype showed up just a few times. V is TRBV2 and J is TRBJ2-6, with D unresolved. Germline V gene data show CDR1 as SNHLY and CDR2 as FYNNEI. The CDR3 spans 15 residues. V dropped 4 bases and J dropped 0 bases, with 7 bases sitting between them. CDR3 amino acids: CASSAGVSGANVLTF. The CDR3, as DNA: TGTGCCAGCAGTGCCGGTGTCTCTGGGGCCAACGTCCTGACTTTC. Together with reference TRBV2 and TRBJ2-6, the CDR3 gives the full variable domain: EPEVTQTPSHQVTQMGQEVILRCVPISNHLYFYWYRQILGQKVEFLVSFYNNEISEKSEIFDDQFSVERPDGSNFTLKIRSTKLEDSAMYFCASSAGVSGANVLTFGAGSRLTVL.

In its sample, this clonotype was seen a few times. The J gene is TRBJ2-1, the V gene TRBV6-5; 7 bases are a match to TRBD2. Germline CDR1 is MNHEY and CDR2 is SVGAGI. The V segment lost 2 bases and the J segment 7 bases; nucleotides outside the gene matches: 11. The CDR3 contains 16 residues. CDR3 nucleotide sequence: TGTGCCAGCAGTTACCTTGGGGGGGGGAAGTATAATGAGCAGTTCTTC. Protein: CASSYLGGGKYNEQFF.

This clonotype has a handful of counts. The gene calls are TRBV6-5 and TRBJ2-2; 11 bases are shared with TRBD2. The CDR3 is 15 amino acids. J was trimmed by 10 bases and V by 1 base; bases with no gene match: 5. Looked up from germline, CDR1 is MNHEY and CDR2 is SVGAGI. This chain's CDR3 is CASSYYSGRAVELFF. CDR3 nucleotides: TGTGCCAGCAGTTACTATAGCGGGAGGGCCGTGGAGCTGTTTTTT.

CDR3 sequence (DNA): TGTGCCAGCAGTGGTCAGCGGGGCGACACAGATACGCAGTATTTT. Its translation: CASSGQRGDTDTQYF. The V gene is TRBV2, the J gene TRBJ2-3; 7 bases fit TRBD2. In germline, CDR1 is SNHLY, CDR2 FYNNEI. The junction had 6 bases not matched to a gene; V was cut back by 4 bases and J by 2 bases. The CDR3 is made up of 15 amino acids. Variable domain in full (rest from reference TRBV2 and TRBJ2-3): EPEVTQTPSHQVTQMGQEVILRCVPISNHLYFYWYRQILGQKVEFLVSFYNNEISEKSEIFDDQFSVERPDGSNFTLKIRSTKLEDSAMYFCASSGQRGDTDTQYFGPGTRLTVL.

The CDR3 bases are TGCGCCAGCAGCCAAGATCTGAAGCGGGAGAAGTTCTTC. Protein sequence: CASSQDLKREKFF. The rearrangement links TRBV4-1 to TRBJ2-1; 8 bases align to TRBD2. The germline V gene encodes CDR1 MGHRA and CDR2 YSYEKL. This CDR3 spans 13 amino acids. V lost 0 bases, J lost 14 bases, and 6 bases stayed unmatched.

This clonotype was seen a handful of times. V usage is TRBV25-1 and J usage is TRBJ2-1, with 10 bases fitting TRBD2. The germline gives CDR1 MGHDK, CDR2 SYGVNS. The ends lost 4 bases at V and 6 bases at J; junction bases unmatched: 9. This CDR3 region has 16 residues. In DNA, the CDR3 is TGTGCCAGCAGTGGGGAAGCGGGAGGGCCCCCCAATGAGCAGTTCTTC. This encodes CASSGEAGGPPNEQFF.

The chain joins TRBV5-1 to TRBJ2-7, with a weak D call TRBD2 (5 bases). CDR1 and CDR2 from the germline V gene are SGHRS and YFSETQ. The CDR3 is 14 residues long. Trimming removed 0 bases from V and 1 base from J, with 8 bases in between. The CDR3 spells CASSLDWESYEQYF. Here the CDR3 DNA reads TGCGCCAGCAGCTTGGACTGGGAGTCCTACGAGCAGTACTTC.

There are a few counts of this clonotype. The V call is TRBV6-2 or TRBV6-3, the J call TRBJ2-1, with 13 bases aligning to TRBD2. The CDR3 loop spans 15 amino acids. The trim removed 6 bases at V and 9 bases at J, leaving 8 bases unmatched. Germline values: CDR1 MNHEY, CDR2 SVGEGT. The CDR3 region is CASSKLAGGRGEQFF. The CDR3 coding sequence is TGTGCCAGCAGCAAACTAGCGGGAGGGAGAGGTGAGCAGTTCTTC.

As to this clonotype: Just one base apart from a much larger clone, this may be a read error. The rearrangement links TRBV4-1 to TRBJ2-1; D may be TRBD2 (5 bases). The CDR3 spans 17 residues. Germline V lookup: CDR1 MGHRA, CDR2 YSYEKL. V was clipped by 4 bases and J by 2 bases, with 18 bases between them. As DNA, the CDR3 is TGCGCCAGCAGCCCCCGCCCTCTAGCAGATACCTACAATGAGCAGTTCTTC. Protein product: CASSPRPLADTYNEQFF.

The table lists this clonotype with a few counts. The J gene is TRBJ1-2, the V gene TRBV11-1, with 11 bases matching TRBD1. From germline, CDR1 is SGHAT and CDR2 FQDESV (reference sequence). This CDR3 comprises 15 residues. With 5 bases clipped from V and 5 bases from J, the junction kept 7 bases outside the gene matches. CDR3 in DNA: TGTGCCAGCAGCCCCGGACAGGGGGCTTGGTATGGCTACACCTTC. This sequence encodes CASSPGQGAWYGYTF.

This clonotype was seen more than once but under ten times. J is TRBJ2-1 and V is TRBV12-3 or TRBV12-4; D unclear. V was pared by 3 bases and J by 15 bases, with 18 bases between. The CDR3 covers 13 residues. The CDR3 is CASSFQSSLGAFF. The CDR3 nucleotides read TGTGCCAGCAGTTTCCAATCCTCCCTGGGTGCGTTCTTC.

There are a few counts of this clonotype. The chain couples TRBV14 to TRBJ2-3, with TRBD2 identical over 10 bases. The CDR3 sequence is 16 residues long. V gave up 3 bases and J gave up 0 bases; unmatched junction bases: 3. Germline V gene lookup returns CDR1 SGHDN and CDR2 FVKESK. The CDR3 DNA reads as TGTGCCAGCAGCCATGTTAGCGGGAGGAGCACAGATACGCAGTATTTT. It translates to CASSHVSGRSTDTQYF. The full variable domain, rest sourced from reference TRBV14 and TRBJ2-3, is EAGVTQFPSHSVIEKGQTVTLRCDPISGHDNLYWYRRVMGKEIKFLLHFVKESKQDESGMPNNRFLAERTGGTYSTLKVQPAELEDSGVYFCASSHVSGRSTDTQYFGPGTRLTVL.

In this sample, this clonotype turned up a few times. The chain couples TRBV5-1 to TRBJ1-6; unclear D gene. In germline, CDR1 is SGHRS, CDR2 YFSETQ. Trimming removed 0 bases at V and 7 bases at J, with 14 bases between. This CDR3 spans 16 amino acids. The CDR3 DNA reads TGCGCCAGCAGCTTGGCACCAGCCGTTCTGAATTCACCCCTCCACTTT. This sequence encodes CASSLAPAVLNSPLHF.

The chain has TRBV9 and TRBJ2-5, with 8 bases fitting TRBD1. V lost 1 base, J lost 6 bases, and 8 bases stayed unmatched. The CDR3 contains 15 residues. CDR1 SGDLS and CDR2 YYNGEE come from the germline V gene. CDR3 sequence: CASSVLAGGSQTQYF. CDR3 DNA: TGTGCCAGCAGCGTATTAGCAGGGGGCTCACAGACCCAGTACTTC.

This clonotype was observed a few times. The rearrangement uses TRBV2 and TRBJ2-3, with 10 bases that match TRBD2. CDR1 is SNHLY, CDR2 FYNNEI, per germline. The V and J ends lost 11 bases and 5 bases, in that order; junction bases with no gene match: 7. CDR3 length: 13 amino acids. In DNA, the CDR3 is TGTGCCGGTCTAGCGGGGGTTGGAGATACGCAGTATTTT. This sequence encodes CAGLAGVGDTQYF.

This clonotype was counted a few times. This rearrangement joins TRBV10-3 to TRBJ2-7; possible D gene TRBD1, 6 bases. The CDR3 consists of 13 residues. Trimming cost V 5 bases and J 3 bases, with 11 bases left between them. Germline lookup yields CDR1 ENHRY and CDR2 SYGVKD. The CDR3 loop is CAISYQGIYEQYF. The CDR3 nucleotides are TGTGCCATCAGTTATCAGGGGATCTACGAGCAGTACTTC.

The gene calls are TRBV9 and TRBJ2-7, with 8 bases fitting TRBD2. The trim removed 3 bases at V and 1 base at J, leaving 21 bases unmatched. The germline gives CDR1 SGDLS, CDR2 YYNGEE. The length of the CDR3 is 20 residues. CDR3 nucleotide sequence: TGTGCCAGCAGCGAGGCCCCAGTGATGGCATCGGGCGGGAGGTCCTACGAGCAGTACTTC. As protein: CASSEAPVMASGGRSYEQYF. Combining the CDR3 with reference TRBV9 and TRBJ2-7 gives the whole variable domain DSGVTQTPKHLITATGQRVTLRCSPRSGDLSVYWYQQSLDQGLQFLIQYYNGEERAKGNILERFSAQQFPDLHSELNLSSLELGDSALYFCASSEAPVMASGGRSYEQYFGPGTRLTVT.

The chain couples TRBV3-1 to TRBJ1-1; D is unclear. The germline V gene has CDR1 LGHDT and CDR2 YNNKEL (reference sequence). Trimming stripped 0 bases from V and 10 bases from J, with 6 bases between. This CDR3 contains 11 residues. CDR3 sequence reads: CASSQDWRAFF. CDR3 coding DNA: TGTGCCAGCAGCCAAGATTGGAGAGCTTTCTTT.

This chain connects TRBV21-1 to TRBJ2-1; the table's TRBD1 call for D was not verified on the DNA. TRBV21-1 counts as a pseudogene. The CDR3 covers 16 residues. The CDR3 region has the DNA TGTGCCAGCAGCAGTGTTGGGACAGGGGACGACAATGAGCAGTTCTTC. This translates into CASSSVGTGDDNEQFF.